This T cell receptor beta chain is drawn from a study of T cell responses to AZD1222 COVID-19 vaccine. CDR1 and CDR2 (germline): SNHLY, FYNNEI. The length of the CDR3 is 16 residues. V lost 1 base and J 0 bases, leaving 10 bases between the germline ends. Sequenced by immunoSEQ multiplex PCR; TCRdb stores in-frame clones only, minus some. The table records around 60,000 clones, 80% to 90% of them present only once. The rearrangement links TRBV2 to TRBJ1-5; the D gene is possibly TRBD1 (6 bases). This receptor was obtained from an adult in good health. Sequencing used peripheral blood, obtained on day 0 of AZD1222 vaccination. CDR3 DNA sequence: TGTGCCAGCAGTGAAGGAGGGACATATAGCAATCAGCCCCAGCATTTT. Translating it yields CASSEGGTYSNQPQHF.